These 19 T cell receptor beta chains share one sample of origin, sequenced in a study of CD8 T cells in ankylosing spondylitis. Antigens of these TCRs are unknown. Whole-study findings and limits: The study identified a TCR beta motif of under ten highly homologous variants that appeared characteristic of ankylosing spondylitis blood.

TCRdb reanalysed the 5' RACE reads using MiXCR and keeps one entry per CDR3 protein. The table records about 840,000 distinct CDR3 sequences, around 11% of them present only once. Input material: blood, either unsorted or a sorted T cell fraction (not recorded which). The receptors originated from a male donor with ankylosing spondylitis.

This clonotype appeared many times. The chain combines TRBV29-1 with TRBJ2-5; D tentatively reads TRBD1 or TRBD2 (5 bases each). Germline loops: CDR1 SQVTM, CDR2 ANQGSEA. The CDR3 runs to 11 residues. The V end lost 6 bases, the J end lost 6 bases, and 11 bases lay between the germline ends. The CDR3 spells CSVAGAQTQYF. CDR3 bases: TGCAGCGTAGCCGGGGCCCAGACCCAGTACTTC.

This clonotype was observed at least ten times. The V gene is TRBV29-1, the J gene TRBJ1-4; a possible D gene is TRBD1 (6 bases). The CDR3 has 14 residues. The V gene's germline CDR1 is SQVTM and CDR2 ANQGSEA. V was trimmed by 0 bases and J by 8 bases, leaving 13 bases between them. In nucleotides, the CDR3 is TGCAGCGTTGAAGATCTGGCAGGGGACGAAAAACTGTTTTTT. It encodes CSVEDLAGDEKLFF.

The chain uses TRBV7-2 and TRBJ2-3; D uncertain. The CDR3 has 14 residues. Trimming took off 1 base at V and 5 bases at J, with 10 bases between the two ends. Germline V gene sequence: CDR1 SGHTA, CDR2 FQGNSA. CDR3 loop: CASSLVYRQDTQYF. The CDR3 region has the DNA TGTGCCAGCAGCTTAGTATATAGACAAGATACGCAGTATTTT.

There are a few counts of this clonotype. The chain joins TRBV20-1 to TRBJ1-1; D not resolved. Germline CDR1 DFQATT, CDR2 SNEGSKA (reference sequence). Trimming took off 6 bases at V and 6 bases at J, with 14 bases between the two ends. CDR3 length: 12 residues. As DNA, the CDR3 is TGCAGTGCACCTGAAGGTTTTTCTGAAGCTTTCTTT. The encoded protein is CSAPEGFSEAFF.

In nucleotides, the CDR3 is TGTGCCAGCAGTCCACCGGGACAGCTTAGCGACGAGCAGTACTTC. Translated: CASSPPGQLSDEQYF. V gene TRBV6-1 combines with J gene TRBJ2-7; 7 nucleotides align to TRBD1. Germline CDR1 and CDR2: MNHNS and SASEGT. The CDR3 is 15 residues long. The junction had 12 bases not matched to a gene; V was cut back by 5 bases and J by 5 bases.

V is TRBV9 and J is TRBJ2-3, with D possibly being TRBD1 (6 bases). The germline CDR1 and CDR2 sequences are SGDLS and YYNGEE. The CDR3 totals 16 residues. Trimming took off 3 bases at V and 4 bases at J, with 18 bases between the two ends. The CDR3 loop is CASSGMDRYQPDTQYF. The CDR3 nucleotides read TGTGCCAGCAGCGGGATGGACAGATACCAACCAGATACGCAGTATTTT.

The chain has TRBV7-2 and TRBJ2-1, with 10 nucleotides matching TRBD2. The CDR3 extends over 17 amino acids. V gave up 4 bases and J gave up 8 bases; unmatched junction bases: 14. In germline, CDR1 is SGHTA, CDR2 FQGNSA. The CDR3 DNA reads TGTGCCAGCAGCTCCCAGTACCCTAGCGGGGGATGGGATGAGCAGTTCTTC. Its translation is CASSSQYPSGGWDEQFF.

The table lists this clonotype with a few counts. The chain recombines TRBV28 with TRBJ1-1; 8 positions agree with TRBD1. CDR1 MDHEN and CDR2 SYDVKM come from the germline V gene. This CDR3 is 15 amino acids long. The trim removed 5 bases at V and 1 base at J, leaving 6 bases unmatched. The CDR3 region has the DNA TGTGCCAGCAGTCCGCAAGGGACAGGGAACACTGAAGCTTTCTTT. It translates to CASSPQGTGNTEAFF.

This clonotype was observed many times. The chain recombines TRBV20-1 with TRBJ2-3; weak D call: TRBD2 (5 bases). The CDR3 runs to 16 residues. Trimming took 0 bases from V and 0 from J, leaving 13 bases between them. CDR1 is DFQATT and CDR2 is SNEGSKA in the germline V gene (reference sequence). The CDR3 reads CSARDLGGWSTDTQYF. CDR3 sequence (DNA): TGCAGTGCTAGAGATCTAGGCGGGTGGAGCACAGATACGCAGTATTTT.

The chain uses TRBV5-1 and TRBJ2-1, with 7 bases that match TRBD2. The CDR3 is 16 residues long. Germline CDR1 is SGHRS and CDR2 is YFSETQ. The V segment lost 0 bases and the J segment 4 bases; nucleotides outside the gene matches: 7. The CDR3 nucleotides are TGCGCCAGCAGCTTGGTGGCTAGCGGTGGATACAATGAGCAGTTCTTC. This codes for CASSLVASGGYNEQFF.

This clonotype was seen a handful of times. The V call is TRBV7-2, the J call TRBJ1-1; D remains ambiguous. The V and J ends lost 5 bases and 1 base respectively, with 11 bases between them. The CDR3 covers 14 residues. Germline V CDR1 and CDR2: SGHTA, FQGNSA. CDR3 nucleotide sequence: TGTGCCAGCAGCCGGACCGCGGCGAACACTGAAGCTTTCTTT. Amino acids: CASSRTAANTEAFF. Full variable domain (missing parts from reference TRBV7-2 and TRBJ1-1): GAGVSQSPSNKVTEKGKDVELRCDPISGHTALYWYRQSLGQGLEFLIYFQGNSAPDKSGLPSDRFSAERTGGSVSTLTIQRTQQEDSAVYLCASSRTAANTEAFFGQGTRLTVV.

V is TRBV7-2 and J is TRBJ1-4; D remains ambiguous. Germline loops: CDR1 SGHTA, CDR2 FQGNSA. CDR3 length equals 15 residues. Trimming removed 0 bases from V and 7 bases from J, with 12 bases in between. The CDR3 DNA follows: TGTGCCAGCAGCTTAGCCAGAGGTGGCTTTGAAAAACTGTTTTTT. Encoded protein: CASSLARGGFEKLFF.

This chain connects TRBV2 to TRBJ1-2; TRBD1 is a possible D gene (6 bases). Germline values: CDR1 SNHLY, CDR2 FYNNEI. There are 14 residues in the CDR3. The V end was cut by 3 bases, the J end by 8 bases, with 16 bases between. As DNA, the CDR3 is TGTGCCAGCAGTGAGCTGAGGCAGGGGAGAGGCTACACCTTC. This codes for CASSELRQGRGYTF. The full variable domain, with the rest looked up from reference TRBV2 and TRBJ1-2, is EPEVTQTPSHQVTQMGQEVILRCVPISNHLYFYWYRQILGQKVEFLVSFYNNEISEKSEIFDDQFSVERPDGSNFTLKIRSTKLEDSAMYFCASSELRQGRGYTFGSGTRLTVV.

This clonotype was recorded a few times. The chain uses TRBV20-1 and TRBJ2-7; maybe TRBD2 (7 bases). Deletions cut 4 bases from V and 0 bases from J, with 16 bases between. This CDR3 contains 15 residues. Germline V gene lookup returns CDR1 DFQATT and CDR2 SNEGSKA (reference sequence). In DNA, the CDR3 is TGCAGTGCTAACGGGGGGCCGTTGAGCTCCTACGAGCAGTACTTC. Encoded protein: CSANGGPLSSYEQYF.

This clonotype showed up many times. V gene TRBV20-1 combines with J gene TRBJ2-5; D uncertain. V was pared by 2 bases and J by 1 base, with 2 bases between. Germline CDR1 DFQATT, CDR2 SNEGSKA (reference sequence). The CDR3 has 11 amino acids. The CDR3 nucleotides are TGCAGTGCTAGACGCCAAGAGACCCAGTACTTC. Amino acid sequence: CSARRQETQYF.

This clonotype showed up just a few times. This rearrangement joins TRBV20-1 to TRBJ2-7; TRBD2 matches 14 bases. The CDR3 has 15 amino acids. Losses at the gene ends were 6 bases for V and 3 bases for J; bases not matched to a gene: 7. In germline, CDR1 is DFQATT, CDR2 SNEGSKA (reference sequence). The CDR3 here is CSAAQGLAGVYEQYF. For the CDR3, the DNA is TGCAGTGCAGCCCAGGGACTAGCGGGAGTCTACGAGCAGTACTTC.

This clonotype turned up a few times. The CDR3 loop is CASSWSDTQYF. CDR3 bases: TGTGCCAGCAGTTGGTCGGATACGCAGTATTTT. The chain is built from TRBV7-2 and TRBJ2-3; D gene uncertain. The CDR3 has 11 residues. V was clipped by 6 bases and J by 6 bases, with 7 bases between them. CDR1 and CDR2 (germline): SGHTA, FQGNSA.

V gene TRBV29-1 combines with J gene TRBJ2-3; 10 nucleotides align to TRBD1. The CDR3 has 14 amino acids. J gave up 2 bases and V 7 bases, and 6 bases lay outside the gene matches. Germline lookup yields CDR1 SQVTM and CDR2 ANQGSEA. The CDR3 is CSGETGGITDTQYF. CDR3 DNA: TGCAGCGGAGAGACAGGGGGCATCACAGATACGCAGTATTTT.

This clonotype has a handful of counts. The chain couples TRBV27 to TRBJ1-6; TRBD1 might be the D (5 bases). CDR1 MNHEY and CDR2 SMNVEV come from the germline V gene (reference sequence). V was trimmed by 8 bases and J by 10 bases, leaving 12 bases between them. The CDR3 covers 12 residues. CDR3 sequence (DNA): TGTGCCAGCGGCAGGGTGGGCTCACCCCTCCACTTT. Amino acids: CASGRVGSPLHF.